The 4 T cell receptor beta chains reported below all come from one sample, sequenced in a study of blood T cell repertoires in COVID-19. TCRdb keeps only in-frame clones here, not all; method: immunoSEQ multiplex PCR. The data contain around 50,000 clones, about 79% of them singletons. Sequenced sample: peripheral blood. These receptors all stem from a man older than 75 with COVID-19, enrolled during active disease.

J is TRBJ2-2 and V is TRBV19, with 7 bases that match TRBD1. Germline V lookup: CDR1 LNHDA, CDR2 SQIVND (reference sequence). This CDR3 contains 16 residues. Germline trimming cut 3 bases from V and 2 bases from J; bases unmatched to any gene: 6. CDR3 coding DNA: TGTGCCAGTAGTATCGCCGGGACAGCCAACACCGGGGAGCTGTTTTTT. Residues: CASSIAGTANTGELFF.

Remarks on this clone: Additional DNA sequences in this sample encode the identical CDR3. The gene calls are TRBV5-1 and TRBJ1-5, with TRBD1 matching over 8 bases. The CDR3 runs to 15 residues. In germline, CDR1 is SGHRS, CDR2 YFSETQ. Unmatched junction bases numbered 5, after V lost 4 bases and J lost 2 bases. The CDR3 spells CASSPGQGGNQPQHF. CDR3 DNA sequence: TGCGCCAGCAGCCCTGGACAGGGAGGCAATCAGCCCCAGCATTTT.

V is TRBV6-2 or TRBV6-3 and J is TRBJ2-7; 7 bases agree with TRBD2. Germline loops: CDR1 MNHEY, CDR2 SVGEGT. The CDR3 has 14 residues. The V gene end was trimmed by 6 bases and the J gene end by 7 bases; junction bases not matched to a gene: 12. CDR3 residues: CASSLGGPVGEQYF. The CDR3 DNA sequence: TGTGCCAGCAGCTTGGGAGGGCCCGTGGGAGAGCAGTACTTC.

The rearrangement links TRBV9 to TRBJ1-2; 9 nucleotides agree with TRBD1. The J segment lost 8 bases and the V segment lost 0 bases, leaving 5 bases of the junction unmatched. The germline V gene has CDR1 SGDLS and CDR2 YYNGEE. The CDR3 loop spans 14 amino acids. CDR3 nucleotide sequence: TGTGCCAGCAGCGTAGAACAGGGGGCTTTCGGCTACACCTTC. Protein sequence: CASSVEQGAFGYTF.